These 20 T cell receptor beta chains originate from one sample sequenced in a study of blood T cell repertoires in COVID-19 (dated by TCRdb to 2020 to 2022). Library creation used the immunoSEQ multiplex PCR assay. The immuneACCESS repertoire file appears here via TCRdb, limited to in-frame rearrangements. These files lack a portion of the clones; in checked studies, under half of the deficit traces to unresolved V genes, and the cause of the others is not known. The sample has 350,000 to 450,000 clones on record, approximately 90% of them singletons. The ten top clones hold approximately 1.3% of the sample. Sequences were obtained from PBMCs or T cells enriched from blood (not recorded which). Every receptor here comes from a woman in her late teens or twenties who had been exposed to COVID-19.

This clone was observed a handful of times. V usage is TRBV15 and J usage is TRBJ1-5; D remains unclear. V was pared by 1 base and J by 0 bases, with 10 bases between. The CDR3 extends over 16 amino acids. Germline V gene lookup returns CDR1 LNHNV and CDR2 YYDKDF (reference sequence). The CDR3 nucleotides are TGTGCCACCAGCAGAGCCCGTCTCTATAGCAATCAGCCCCAGCATTTT. Amino acid sequence: CATSRARLYSNQPQHF.

This clone occurred a few times. Germline and junction disagree at one end, which may indicate a read error. V is TRBV20-1 and J is TRBJ1-2; 7 bases align to TRBD1. Germline V gene data show CDR1 as DFQATT and CDR2 as SNEGSKA (reference sequence). The CDR3 covers 11 residues. This CDR3 reads CSASATGQDLF. As DNA, the CDR3 is TGCAGTGCTAGCGCGACCGGACAGGACCTCTTC.

This chain links TRBV28 with TRBJ2-7; weak D call: TRBD2 (6 bases). Per germline, CDR1 MDHEN and CDR2 SYDVKM. The V gene lost 1 base and the J gene lost 0 bases, with 13 bases spanning the gap. The CDR3 covers 16 residues. The chain's CDR3 is CASSLLGGESSYEQYF. The CDR3 DNA is TGTGCCAGCAGTTTATTGGGAGGCGAGAGCTCCTACGAGCAGTACTTC.

The gene calls are TRBV4-1 and TRBJ2-1; TRBD2 might be the D (5 bases). Trimming left V 1 base short and J 5 bases short, with 15 bases between. The CDR3 is 16 amino acids. Germline V lookup: CDR1 MGHRA, CDR2 YSYEKL. Written as DNA, the CDR3 is TGCGCCAGCAGCCAAGTAGGACGGGAATGGGACAATGAGCAGTTCTTC. This translates into CASSQVGREWDNEQFF.

The V call is TRBV4-2, the J call TRBJ2-5; 12 bases align to TRBD2. The germline V gene encodes CDR1 LGHNA and CDR2 YNFKEQ. V trimming: 1 base; J trimming: 5 bases; junction bases outside the gene matches: 11. This CDR3 region has 18 residues. The CDR3 sequence is CASSQGLAGGQHRETQYF. In DNA form, the CDR3 reads TGTGCCAGCAGCCAAGGGCTAGCGGGGGGGCAACATCGGGAGACCCAGTACTTC.

V and J are TRBV6-5 and TRBJ2-7; the match to TRBD1 covers 11 bases. This CDR3 has 13 amino acids. The germline gives CDR1 MNHEY, CDR2 SVGAGI. V gave up 9 bases and J gave up 4 bases; unmatched junction bases: 5. The CDR3, as DNA: TGTGCCAGTGGACAGGGGGCTTGGTACGAGCAGTACTTC. Translated, it gives CASGQGAWYEQYF.

The chain has TRBV4-1 and TRBJ1-1, with 7 bases matching TRBD1. CDR1 is MGHRA, CDR2 YSYEKL, per germline. The CDR3 contains 15 residues. V trimming: 5 bases; J trimming: 3 bases; junction bases outside the gene matches: 9. The CDR3 spells CASSIRQGGDTEAFF. DNA for the CDR3: TGCGCCAGCAGCATACGACAGGGCGGGGACACTGAAGCTTTCTTT.

V usage is TRBV2 and J usage is TRBJ1-1; TRBD1 matches at 10 bases. The junction had 4 bases not matched to a gene; V was cut back by 8 bases and J by 4 bases. There are 13 residues in the CDR3. Germline V CDR1 and CDR2: SNHLY, FYNNEI. CDR3 loop: CASSRTGGTEAFF. The CDR3 DNA reads TGTGCCAGCTCCAGGACAGGGGGCACTGAAGCTTTCTTT.

The V call is TRBV28, the J call TRBJ1-2; 12 nucleotides line up with TRBD1. CDR3 length equals 12 residues. The V and J ends lost 6 bases and 10 bases, in that order; junction bases with no gene match: 3. Per the germline V gene, CDR1 is MDHEN and CDR2 is SYDVKM. In DNA, the CDR3 is TGTGCCAGCAGATCGGGACAGGGGGCCTACACCTTC. This encodes CASRSGQGAYTF.

The rearrangement links TRBV7-9 to TRBJ2-5; a weak D match, TRBD2 (6 bases). V dropped 7 bases and J dropped 2 bases, with 14 bases sitting between them. Germline V gene sequence: CDR1 SEHNR, CDR2 FQNEAQ (reference sequence). This CDR3 is 14 amino acids long. The CDR3 protein is CASTQARGQETQYF. CDR3 bases: TGTGCCAGCACCCAAGCGCGGGGACAAGAGACCCAGTACTTC.

This clone was observed a single time. V gene TRBV13 combines with J gene TRBJ1-3, with a weak D call TRBD1 (6 bases). Trimming removed 6 bases at V and 7 bases at J, with 22 bases between. The V gene's germline CDR1 is PRHDT and CDR2 FYEKMQ (reference sequence). This CDR3 has 16 residues. For the CDR3, the DNA is TGTGCCAGCAGATACAGGGACGGTTCAGCTCGGAACACCATATATTTT. It is translated as CASRYRDGSARNTIYF.

The CDR3 DNA reads TGTGCCAGCAGTGACTATTCAACAGGGAACACTGAAGCTTTCTTT. This translates into CASSDYSTGNTEAFF. The rearrangement links TRBV6-4 to TRBJ1-1, with D perhaps matching TRBD1 (5 bases). The V and J ends lost 1 base and 1 base respectively, with 10 bases between them. The length of the CDR3 is 15 residues. Looked up from germline, CDR1 is MRHNA and CDR2 is SNTAGT.

Points on this clone: No conserved phenylalanine or tryptophan ends this CDR3, so it is likely a read error. The DNA is omitted, as the CDR3 cannot be located on it reliably, and the CDR3 follows TCRdb's listing. V gene TRBV23-1 combines with J gene TRBJ1-4; whether TRBD1, the table's D call, matches the DNA was not checked. TRBV23-1 is known as an ORF, though its function is uncertain. Inclusive of both ends, the CDR3 amounts to 12 amino acids. CDR3 region: CASRVWNRDPTV.

V usage is TRBV5-4 and J usage is TRBJ1-2, with 11 bases aligning to TRBD1. This CDR3 is built from 16 residues. V lost 3 bases and J lost 4; bases outside the gene matches: 8. Germline-derived CDR1 and CDR2 are SGHNT and YYREEE (reference sequence). CDR3 residues: CASSSGTGGVAYGYTF. CDR3 in DNA: TGTGCCAGCAGCTCAGGGACAGGGGGTGTTGCCTATGGCTACACCTTC.

The gene calls are TRBV5-1 and TRBJ2-7; no definite D call. The V gene's germline CDR1 is SGHRS and CDR2 YFSETQ. This CDR3 is built from 14 residues. Trimming removed 0 bases from V and 4 bases from J, with 11 bases in between. The CDR3 DNA is TGCGCCAGCAGCTTGGAGCCTAGTGCGTACGAGCAGTACTTC. It translates to CASSLEPSAYEQYF.

The chain recombines TRBV7-2 with TRBJ1-1; TRBD1 agrees at 9 bases. There are 15 residues in the CDR3. Losses at the gene ends were 0 bases for V and 6 bases for J; bases not matched to a gene: 5. CDR1 and CDR2 from the germline V gene are SGHTA and FQGNSA. For the CDR3, the DNA is TGTGCCAGCAGCTTAGCCGGGACAGGGTTGGCTGAAGCTTTCTTT. Its protein is CASSLAGTGLAEAFF.

The genes are TRBV7-9 and TRBJ2-5; TRBD1 is a possible D gene (5 bases). V dropped 5 bases and J dropped 5 bases, with 15 bases sitting between them. The germline V gene encodes CDR1 SEHNR and CDR2 FQNEAQ (reference sequence). This CDR3 has 14 amino acids. The CDR3 DNA is TGTGCCAGCAGCCTCGGACATAAGGGGGAGACCCAGTACTTC. This encodes CASSLGHKGETQYF.

The V and J genes are TRBV19 and TRBJ2-1, with D perhaps matching TRBD1 (6 bases). V shed 4 bases and J shed 12 bases, with 19 bases lying between them. CDR1 and CDR2 from the germline V gene are LNHDA and SQIVND (reference sequence). The CDR3 consists of 14 residues. The CDR3 coding sequence is TGTGCCAGTAGTAATGTTTTTGGGACAACCCTGCAGTTCTTC. It is translated as CASSNVFGTTLQFF.

The chain carries TRBV6-5 and TRBJ2-1, with D perhaps matching TRBD1 (6 bases). This CDR3 has 14 residues. V lost 3 bases and J 9 bases, leaving 15 bases between the germline ends. Looked up from germline, CDR1 is MNHEY and CDR2 is SVGAGI. In DNA form, the CDR3 reads TGTGCCAGCAGTTATTCCAGGGGCCAGGGTGAGCAGTTCTTC. This translates into CASSYSRGQGEQFF.

A single count supports this clone. This chain connects TRBV13 to TRBJ2-1; D is possibly TRBD2 (6 bases). V lost 0 bases and J 0 bases, leaving 6 bases between the germline ends. Germline V gene sequence: CDR1 PRHDT, CDR2 FYEKMQ (reference sequence). CDR3 length equals 15 residues. CDR3 in amino acids: CASSLGGSSYNEQFF. The CDR3 nucleotides read TGTGCCAGCAGCTTAGGCGGGAGCTCCTACAATGAGCAGTTCTTC.